This T cell receptor (beta chain) was observed in a study of T cells after posttransplantation cyclophosphamide. Study results and limitations: Donor CD8+ memory clones often dominated recipient blood repertoires at later times.

V was trimmed by 6 bases and J by 6 bases, leaving 10 bases between them. CDR1 and CDR2 from the germline V gene are MDHEN and SYDVKM. CDR3 length: 12 amino acids. Sequencing used immunoSEQ multiplex PCR; TCRdb keeps in-frame clones, though not all of them. This sample yields about 8,000 clones, of which about nine tenths are seen a single time; roughly 1.1% belongs to the top ten. Cyclophosphamide on days +3 and +4 followed busulfan-fludarabine conditioning and a marrow graft. Regarding this clone: Its antigen is not identified.

The material sequenced was CD4+ T cells sorted from blood, taken approximately 45 months after allogeneic stem cell transplant with posttransplant cyclophosphamide. The clonotype was recovered from a female patient aged 50 to 60 who received an allogeneic stem cell transplant from a related donor, was CMV-positive, and had no GVHD. The T cells may come from the graft donor. This chain links TRBV28 with TRBJ2-3, with D maybe TRBD2 (6 bases). The CDR3 loop reads CASRQTSDTQYF. The CDR3 DNA is TGTGCCAGCAGACAAACTAGCGATACGCAGTATTTT.